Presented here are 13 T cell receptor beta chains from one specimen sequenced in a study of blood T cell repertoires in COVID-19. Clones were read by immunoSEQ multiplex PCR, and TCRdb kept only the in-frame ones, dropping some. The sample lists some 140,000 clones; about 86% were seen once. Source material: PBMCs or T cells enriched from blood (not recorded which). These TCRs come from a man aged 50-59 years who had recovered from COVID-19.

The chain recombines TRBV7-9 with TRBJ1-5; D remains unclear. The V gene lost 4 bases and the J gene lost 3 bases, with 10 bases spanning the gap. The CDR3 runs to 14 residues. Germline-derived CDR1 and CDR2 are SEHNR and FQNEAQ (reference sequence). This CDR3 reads CASSSPGSNQPQHF. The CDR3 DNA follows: TGTGCCAGCAGCTCACCCGGGTCCAATCAGCCCCAGCATTTT. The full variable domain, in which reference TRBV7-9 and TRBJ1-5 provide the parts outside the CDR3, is DTGVSQNPRHKITKRGQNVTFRCDPISEHNRLYWYRQTLGQGPEFLTYFQNEAQLEKSRLLSDRFSAERPKGSFSTLEIQRTEQGDSAMYLCASSSPGSNQPQHFGDGTRLSIL.

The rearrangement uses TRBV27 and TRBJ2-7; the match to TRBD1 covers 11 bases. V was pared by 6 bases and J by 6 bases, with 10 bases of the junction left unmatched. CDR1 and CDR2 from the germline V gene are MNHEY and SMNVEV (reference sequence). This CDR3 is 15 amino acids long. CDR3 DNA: TGTGCCAGCAGGCTAAGTGGGACAGGGGGGGTCGAGCAGTACTTC. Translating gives CASRLSGTGGVEQYF.

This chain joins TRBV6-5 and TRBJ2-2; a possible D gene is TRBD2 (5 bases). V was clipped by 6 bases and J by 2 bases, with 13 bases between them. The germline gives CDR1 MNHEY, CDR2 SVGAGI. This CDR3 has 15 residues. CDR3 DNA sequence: TGTGCCAGCAGCCAAGTGGGAGTTAACACCGGGGAGCTGTTTTTT. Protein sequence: CASSQVGVNTGELFF.

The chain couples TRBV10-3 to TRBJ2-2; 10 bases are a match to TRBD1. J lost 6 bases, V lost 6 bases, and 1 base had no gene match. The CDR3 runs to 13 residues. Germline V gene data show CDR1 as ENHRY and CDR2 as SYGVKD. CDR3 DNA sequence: TGTGCCATCAGGGGGACAGGGGCCGGGGAGCTGTTTTTT. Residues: CAIRGTGAGELFF.

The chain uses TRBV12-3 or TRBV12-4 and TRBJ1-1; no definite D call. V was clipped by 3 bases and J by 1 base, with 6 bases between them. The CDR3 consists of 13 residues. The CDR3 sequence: CASSFEANTEAFF. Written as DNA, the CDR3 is TGTGCCAGCAGTTTTGAGGCGAACACTGAAGCTTTCTTT.

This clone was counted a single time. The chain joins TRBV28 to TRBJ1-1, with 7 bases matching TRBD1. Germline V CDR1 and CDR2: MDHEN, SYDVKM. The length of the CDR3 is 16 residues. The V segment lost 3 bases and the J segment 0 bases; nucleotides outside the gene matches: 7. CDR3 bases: TGTGCCAGCAGTTTGGGGTCAGGGGGGATGAACACTGAAGCTTTCTTT. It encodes CASSLGSGGMNTEAFF. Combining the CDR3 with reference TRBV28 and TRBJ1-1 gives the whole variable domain DVKVTQSSRYLVKRTGEKVFLECVQDMDHENMFWYRQDPGLGLRLIYFSYDVKMKEKGDIPEGYSVSREKKERFSLILESASTNQTSMYLCASSLGSGGMNTEAFFGQGTRLTVV.

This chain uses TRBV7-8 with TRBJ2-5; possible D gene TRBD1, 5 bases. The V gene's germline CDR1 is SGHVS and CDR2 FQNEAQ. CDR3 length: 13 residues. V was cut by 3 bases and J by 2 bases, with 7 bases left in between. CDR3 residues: CASSLTVQETQYF. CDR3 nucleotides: TGTGCCAGCAGCTTGACAGTACAAGAGACCCAGTACTTC.

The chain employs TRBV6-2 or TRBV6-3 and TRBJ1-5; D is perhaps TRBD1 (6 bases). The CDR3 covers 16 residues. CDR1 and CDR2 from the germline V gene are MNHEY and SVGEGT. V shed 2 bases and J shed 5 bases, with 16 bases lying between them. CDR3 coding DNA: TGTGCCAGCAGTTACGGAACAGGGAGAGGGCATCAGCCCCAGCATTTT. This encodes CASSYGTGRGHQPQHF.

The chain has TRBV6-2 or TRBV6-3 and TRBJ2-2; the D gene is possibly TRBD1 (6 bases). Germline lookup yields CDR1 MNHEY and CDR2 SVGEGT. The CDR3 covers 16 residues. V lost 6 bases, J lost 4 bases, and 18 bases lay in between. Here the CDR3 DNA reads TGTGCCAGCAGCCCCCGCCAGGGGAAAAGCACCGGGGAGCTGTTTTTT. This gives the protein CASSPRQGKSTGELFF.

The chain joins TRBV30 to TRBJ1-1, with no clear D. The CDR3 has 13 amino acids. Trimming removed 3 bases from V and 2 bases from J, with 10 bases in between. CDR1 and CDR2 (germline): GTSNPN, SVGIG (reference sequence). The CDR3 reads CAWRAQVNTEAFF. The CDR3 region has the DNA TGTGCCTGGAGGGCTCAGGTTAACACTGAAGCTTTCTTT.

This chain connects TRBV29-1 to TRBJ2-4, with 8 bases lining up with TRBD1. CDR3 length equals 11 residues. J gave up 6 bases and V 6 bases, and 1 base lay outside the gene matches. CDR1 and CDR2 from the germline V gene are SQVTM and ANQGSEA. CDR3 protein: CSVDRGNIQYF. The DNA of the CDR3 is TGCAGCGTCGACAGGGGAAACATTCAGTACTTC.

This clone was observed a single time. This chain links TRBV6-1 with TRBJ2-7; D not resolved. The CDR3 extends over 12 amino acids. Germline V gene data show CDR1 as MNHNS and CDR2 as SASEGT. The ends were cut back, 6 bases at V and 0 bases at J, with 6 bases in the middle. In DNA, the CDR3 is TGTGCCAGCAGAGACACCTCCTACGAGCAGTACTTC. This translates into CASRDTSYEQYF.

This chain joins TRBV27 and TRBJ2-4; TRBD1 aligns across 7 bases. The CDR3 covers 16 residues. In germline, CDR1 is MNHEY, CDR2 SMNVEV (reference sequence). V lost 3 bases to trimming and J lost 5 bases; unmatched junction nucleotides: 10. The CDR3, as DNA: TGTGCCAGCAGTTTGCGACAGGGTGGCCGGGAAAACATTCAGTACTTC. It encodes CASSLRQGGRENIQYF.